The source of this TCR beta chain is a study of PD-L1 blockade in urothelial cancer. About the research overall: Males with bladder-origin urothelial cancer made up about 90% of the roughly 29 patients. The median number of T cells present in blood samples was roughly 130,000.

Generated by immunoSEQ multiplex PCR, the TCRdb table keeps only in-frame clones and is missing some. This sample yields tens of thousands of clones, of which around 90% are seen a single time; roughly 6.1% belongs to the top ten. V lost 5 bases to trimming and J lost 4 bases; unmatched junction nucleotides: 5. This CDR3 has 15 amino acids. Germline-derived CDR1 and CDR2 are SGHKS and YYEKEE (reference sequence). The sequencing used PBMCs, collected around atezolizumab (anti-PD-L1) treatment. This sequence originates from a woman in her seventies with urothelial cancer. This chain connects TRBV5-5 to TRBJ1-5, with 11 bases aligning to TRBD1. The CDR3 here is CASSPGTGGNQPQHF. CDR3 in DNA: TGTGCCAGCAGTCCCGGGACAGGGGGAAATCAGCCCCAGCATTTT.